Listed below are T cell receptor beta chains from one sample, sequenced in a study of beta chain features in type 1 diabetes. Clones were read by immunoSEQ multiplex PCR, and TCRdb kept only the in-frame ones, dropping some. The data hold hundreds of thousands of clones, with 17% observed a single time. Sample: naive CD4+ T cells from blood. The receptors stem from a woman aged 18-29 years in good health. CDR3s include the opening cysteine and the closing phenylalanine or tryptophan. Fields, in order: clone size, V gene, J gene, D gene, CDR3 protein, CDR3 DNA. D genes are given only for firm matches. Expanded clones are given a class, and other clones once, few, many or no size at all.

NA	TRBV7-9	TRBJ2-1	NA	CASSPHGSGTRNEQFF	TGTGCCAGCAGCCCGCACGGGTCTGGGACACGTAATGAGCAGTTCTTC
few	TRBV5-1	TRBJ2-2	NA	CASSPGQRNTGELFF	TGCGCCAGCAGCCCTGGACAGAGAAACACCGGGGAGCTGTTTTTT
few	TRBV28	TRBJ2-7	NA	CASSRPPALGNYEQYF	TGTGCCAGCAGTCGTCCACCGGCCCTGGGGAACTACGAGCAGTACTTC
few	TRBV28	TRBJ1-2	NA	CAVQLQGINYGYTF	TGTGCCGTGCAACTCCAGGGAATTAACTATGGCTACACCTTC
few	TRBV7-2	TRBJ2-7	NA	CASSLGQDRTYEQYF	TGTGCCAGCAGCTTAGGGCAGGACAGAACCTACGAGCAGTACTTC
NA	TRBV6-5	TRBJ1-2	NA	CASSYSGGFGGYTF	TGTGCCAGCAGTTACTCAGGCGGGTTTGGTGGCTACACCTTC
NA	TRBV5-1	TRBJ2-3	TRBD2	CASSVSGASTDTQYF	TGCGCCAGCAGCGTTAGCGGGGCAAGCACAGATACGCAGTATTTT
few	TRBV5-4	TRBJ1-1	NA	CASSRDGLVNTEAFF	TGTGCCAGCAGCCGAGATGGGCTGGTGAACACTGAAGCTTTCTTT
few	TRBV29-1	TRBJ1-1	NA	CSGGGTEAFF	TGCAGCGGGGGTGGCACTGAAGCTTTCTTT
NA	TRBV7-2	TRBJ2-5	NA	CASSFGLTAEETQYF	TGTGCCAGCAGCTTTGGCCTTACGGCTGAAGAGACCCAGTACTTC
NA	TRBV7-3	TRBJ2-4	NA	CASSPDRHHIQYF	TGTGCCAGCAGCCCGGACAGACACCACATTCAGTACTTC
NA	TRBV19	TRBJ2-3	NA	CASRRNSPDTQYF	TGTGCCAGTAGGAGGAACAGCCCAGATACGCAGTATTTT
NA	TRBV7-3	TRBJ1-1	NA	CASSLTQGSGTEAFF	TGTGCCAGCAGCTTAACGCAAGGTAGCGGCACTGAAGCTTTCTTT
few	TRBV5-1	TRBJ2-2	TRBD2	CASGISGSTGELFF	TGCGCCAGCGGAATAAGCGGGAGCACCGGGGAGCTGTTTTTT
NA	TRBV28	TRBJ2-3	TRBD2	CARSSGRVGRQSTDTQYF	TGTGCCAGGTCTAGCGGGAGGGTCGGAAGACAGAGCACAGATACGCAGTATTTT
NA	TRBV7-9	TRBJ2-7	TRBD2	CASSLDGGRAYEQYF	TGTGCCAGCAGCTTAGATGGCGGGAGGGCCTACGAGCAGTACTTC
few	TRBV7-2	TRBJ2-1	NA	CASSLSTSYNEQFF	TGTGCCAGCAGCTTATCCACTTCCTACAATGAGCAGTTCTTC
few	TRBV19	TRBJ1-1	NA	CASSPRELNTEAFF	TGTGCCAGTAGTCCCCGGGAACTGAACACTGAAGCTTTCTTT
NA	TRBV18	TRBJ2-7	TRBD2	CASSPSEGLLWQYF	TGTGCCAGCTCACCAAGCGAGGGACTATTGTGGCAGTACTTC
NA	TRBV5-4	TRBJ2-6	NA	CASSLEGNGANVLTF	TGTGCCAGCAGCTTGGAGGGAAACGGGGCCAACGTCCTGACTTTC
few	TRBV5-1	TRBJ2-7	NA	CASSPAQGPSYEQYF	TGCGCCAGCAGCCCGGCGCAGGGTCCGTCCTACGAGCAGTACTTC
few	TRBV5-1	TRBJ2-7	NA	CASTSGAPSSYEQYF	TGCGCCAGCACCTCGGGGGCACCGAGCTCCTACGAGCAGTACTTC
NA	TRBV5-4	TRBJ2-5	TRBD2	CASSSASGSLGQETQYF	TGTGCCAGCAGCTCCGCCAGCGGGAGCTTGGGCCAAGAGACCCAGTACTTC
few	TRBV11-2	TRBJ2-7	NA	CASSLHPEGGRAYEQYF	TGTGCCAGCAGCCTACACCCGGAGGGGGGGAGGGCCTACGAGCAGTACTTC
few	TRBV10-3	TRBJ2-3	NA	CAISGTGRTDTQYF	TGTGCCATCAGTGGGACCGGACGCACAGATACGCAGTATTTT
NA	TRBV7-2	TRBJ2-3	TRBD1	CASSRQGSTDTQYF	TGTGCCAGCAGCCGACAGGGTAGCACAGATACGCAGTATTTT
few	TRBV7-2	TRBJ2-7	NA	CASSGDTYEQYF	TGTGCCAGCAGCGGGGACACTTACGAGCAGTACTTC
NA	TRBV7-6	TRBJ2-7	NA	CASSEDMSREQYF	TGTGCCAGCAGCGAGGACATGTCGAGGGAGCAGTACTTC
NA	TRBV28	TRBJ2-7	TRBD2	CASSFLGLVWEQYF	TGTGCCAGCAGTTTTTTAGGACTAGTTTGGGAGCAGTACTTC